A selection of T cell receptor beta chains follows, all from one sample in a study of T cell responses to AZD1222 COVID-19 vaccine. The assay was immunoSEQ multiplex PCR, and TCRdb's table has in-frame clones only and misses some. The sample holds about 140,000 clones, roughly 88% seen once. Sequencing used peripheral blood, obtained 28 days after the second AZD1222 dose. All receptors come from an adult who received the AZD1222 COVID-19 vaccine. CDR3s include the opening cysteine and the closing phenylalanine or tryptophan. The order of the fields is J gene, V gene, D gene, clone size, CDR3 protein, CDR3 DNA. The D gene is left open where the match is weak. Only part of the rows carry a size: once, few, many, or a class if the clone is expanded.

>TRBJ2-7|TRBV6-5|-|-
CASNKQTATYEQYF
TGTGCCAGCAACAAACAAACAGCAACCTACGAGCAGTACTTC
>TRBJ2-6|TRBV18|-|-
CASSETSGANVLTF
TGTGCCAGCTCCGAAACTTCTGGGGCCAACGTCCTGACTTTC
>TRBJ2-7|TRBV28|TRBD1|-
CASSTQAGGVRTYEQYF
TGTGCCAGCAGTACTCAGGCAGGGGGCGTCAGGACCTACGAGCAGTACTTC
>TRBJ2-3|TRBV30|-|-
CAWSGGRAPTDTQYF
TGTGCCTGGAGTGGGGGCAGGGCGCCCACAGATACGCAGTATTTT
>TRBJ2-3|TRBV7-9|-|-
CASSRQRGGATTDTQYF
TGTGCCAGCAGCAGACAGCGTGGAGGGGCCACCACAGATACGCAGTATTTT
>TRBJ2-1|TRBV19|TRBD2|-
CASSILAGMNEQFF
TGTGCCAGTAGTATTCTAGCGGGGATGAATGAGCAGTTCTTC
>TRBJ2-4|TRBV30|-|-
CAWSTQRQLAKNIQYF
TGTGCCTGGAGTACTCAACGACAGCTAGCCAAAAACATTCAGTACTTC
>TRBJ2-6|TRBV7-2|-|-
CASSLGGAGANVLTF
TGTGCCAGCAGCTTAGGGGGGGCTGGGGCCAACGTCCTGACTTTC
>TRBJ1-2|TRBV27|TRBD1|-
CASRLAQPGTGYGYTF
TGTGCCAGCAGACTCGCCCAGCCCGGGACAGGCTATGGCTACACCTTC
>TRBJ2-6|TRBV3-1/TRBV3-2|TRBD1|-
CASSRGHGQDLSGANVLTF
TGTGCCAGCAGCCGGGGGCACGGACAGGATCTATCTGGGGCCAACGTCCTGACTTTC
>TRBJ2-7|TRBV7-2|TRBD1|-
CASSPGQALPPFYEQYF
TGTGCCAGCAGCCCCGGACAGGCGCTCCCCCCTTTCTACGAGCAGTACTTC
>TRBJ2-3|TRBV30|TRBD2|few
CAWSPSGRGTDTQYF
TGTGCCTGGAGCCCTAGCGGGAGGGGCACAGATACGCAGTATTTT
>TRBJ1-6|TRBV5-4|-|-
CASRISGIYNSPLHF
TGTGCCAGCAGAATAAGTGGGATCTATAATTCACCCCTCCACTTT
>TRBJ2-7|TRBV5-1|TRBD2|-
CASSPSTSGTVDEQYF
TGCGCCAGCAGCCCCTCGACTAGCGGGACTGTCGACGAGCAGTACTTC
>TRBJ1-5|TRBV6-2/TRBV6-3|TRBD1|-
CASSYGTANNQPQHF
TGTGCCAGCAGTTACGGGACAGCTAATAATCAGCCCCAGCATTTT
>TRBJ1-4|TRBV19|-|-
CASSMRMGATNEKLFF
TGTGCCAGTAGCATGAGGATGGGTGCAACTAATGAAAAACTGTTTTTT
>TRBJ1-5|TRBV5-1|TRBD1|-
CASSLTGRGPGSNQPQHF
TGCGCCAGCAGCTTGACGGGCAGGGGGCCCGGTAGCAATCAGCCCCAGCATTTT
>TRBJ2-7|TRBV28|-|-
CASRTGTASSYEQYF
TGTGCCAGCAGAACCGGGACGGCGAGCTCCTACGAGCAGTACTTC
>TRBJ1-3|TRBV9|-|-
CASSVGTRGGGNTIYF
TGTGCCAGCAGCGTAGGAACCAGGGGAGGAGGAAACACCATATATTTT
>TRBJ1-2|TRBV10-3|-|-
CAIASGTSNIDGYTF
TGTGCCATCGCTAGCGGGACCTCAAATATCGATGGCTACACCTTC
>TRBJ2-7|TRBV7-8|-|-
CASSNREQYF
TGTGCCAGCAGCAACAGAGAGCAGTACTTC
>TRBJ2-7|TRBV7-2|TRBD1|-
CASSWTGGVSEQYF
TGTGCCAGCAGCTGGACAGGGGGAGTATCCGAGCAGTACTTC
>TRBJ2-7|TRBV5-4|-|-
CASSVAGTYEQYF
TGTGCCAGCAGCGTCGCCGGTACCTACGAGCAGTACTTC
>TRBJ2-7|TRBV10-3|TRBD2|-
CAISATSGSSYEQYF
TGTGCCATCAGCGCGACTAGCGGGAGCTCCTACGAGCAGTACTTC
>TRBJ1-2|TRBV6-5|TRBD1|-
CASRTGRNGYTF
TGTGCCAGCAGGACAGGGAGGAATGGCTACACCTTC
>TRBJ2-1|TRBV11-2|TRBD2|-
CASRLLRGRTYNEQFF
TGTGCCAGCAGACTCCTACGCGGGAGAACCTACAATGAGCAGTTCTTC